These T cell receptor beta chains were read from a single sample in a study of early T cells in non-severe SARS-CoV-2 infection. TCRdb used MiXCR to reprocess the 5' RACE reads, holding one entry per CDR3 protein. Of roughly 29,000 distinct CDR3 sequences listed, approximately 2.9% are singletons. The sequenced sample consisted of whole blood. The receptors stem from an adult who was a healthcare worker with PCR-confirmed SARS-CoV-2 infection or an uninfected control (not recorded which). The CDR3 runs from the conserved cysteine through the conserved F or W. A D gene is named only where the DNA matches it firmly. Expanded clones are given a class, and other clones once, few, many or no size at all.

v_gene: TRBV6-6
len: 14
j_gene: TRBJ2-3
d_gene: NA
abundance: many
CDR3nt: TGTGCCAGCAGTTATACGGGGGACACAGATACGCAGTATTTT
CDR3aa: CASSYTGDTDTQYF

v_gene: TRBV10-3
len: 14
j_gene: TRBJ2-1
d_gene: NA
abundance: many
CDR3nt: TGTGCCATCAGTGACCACACCGGAGGGGATGAGCAGTTCTTC
CDR3aa: CAISDHTGGDEQFF

v_gene: TRBV4-2
len: 14
j_gene: TRBJ1-6
d_gene: NA
abundance: many
CDR3nt: TGTGCCAGCAGCCAAGTTTCTGATAATTCACCCCTCCACTTT
CDR3aa: CASSQVSDNSPLHF

v_gene: TRBV9
len: 15
j_gene: TRBJ2-3
d_gene: NA
abundance: few
CDR3nt: TGTGCCAGCAGCGTATCAGGGTCTAGCACAGATACGCAGTATTTT
CDR3aa: CASSVSGSSTDTQYF

v_gene: TRBV6-2/TRBV6-3
len: 13
j_gene: TRBJ2-3
d_gene: TRBD2
abundance: many
CDR3nt: TGTGCCAGCAGAAGCGGGGGGGGCGATACGCAGTATTTT
CDR3aa: CASRSGGGDTQYF

v_gene: TRBV6-1
len: 16
j_gene: TRBJ1-2
d_gene: NA
abundance: many
CDR3nt: TGTGCCAGCAGTGAAGTATGGTCAGGGAGTAACTATGGCTACACCTTC
CDR3aa: CASSEVWSGSNYGYTF

v_gene: TRBV4-1
len: 15
j_gene: TRBJ2-2
d_gene: TRBD1
abundance: NA
CDR3nt: TGCGCCAGCAGCTCGGGACAGGGCGTACCCGGGGAGCTGTTTTTT
CDR3aa: CASSSGQGVPGELFF

v_gene: TRBV2
len: 13
j_gene: TRBJ2-2
d_gene: TRBD1
abundance: NA
CDR3nt: TGTGCCACGAGACAGGGGTACACCGGGGAGCTGTTTTTT
CDR3aa: CATRQGYTGELFF

v_gene: TRBV7-3
len: 17
j_gene: TRBJ2-1
d_gene: NA
abundance: many
CDR3nt: TGTGCCAGCAGCTTATGGGGGCCGGGTAGCTCCTACAATGAGCAGTTCTTC
CDR3aa: CASSLWGPGSSYNEQFF

v_gene: TRBV7-9
len: 14
j_gene: TRBJ1-1
d_gene: NA
abundance: many
CDR3nt: TGTGCCAGCAGTTCTGAGGGGAGGTGCACTGAAGCTTTCTTT
CDR3aa: CASSSEGRCTEAFF

v_gene: TRBV15
len: 16
j_gene: TRBJ1-3
d_gene: TRBD1
abundance: few
CDR3nt: TGTGCCACCAGCAGAGGAGCCGGACAGGCGGGAAACACCATATATTTT
CDR3aa: CATSRGAGQAGNTIYF

v_gene: TRBV10-3
len: 12
j_gene: TRBJ2-1
d_gene: NA
abundance: many
CDR3nt: TGTGCCATCAGCCGGGAAGGCAATGAGCAGTTCTTC
CDR3aa: CAISREGNEQFF

v_gene: TRBV10-3
len: 16
j_gene: TRBJ1-6
d_gene: TRBD1
abundance: many
CDR3nt: TGTGCCATCAGTGAGTCAATTGACAGGGGGAATTCACCCCTCCACTTT
CDR3aa: CAISESIDRGNSPLHF

v_gene: TRBV5-1
len: 14
j_gene: TRBJ1-5
d_gene: TRBD1
abundance: many
CDR3nt: TGCGCCAGCAGCTTAGGACAGGGAGGGCAGCCCCAGCATTTT
CDR3aa: CASSLGQGGQPQHF

v_gene: TRBV6-4
len: 15
j_gene: TRBJ2-3
d_gene: TRBD1
abundance: many
CDR3nt: TGTGCCAGCAGTGGCCGGACAGGGGGCACAGATACGCAGTATTTT
CDR3aa: CASSGRTGGTDTQYF

v_gene: TRBV19
len: 13
j_gene: TRBJ1-1
d_gene: NA
abundance: many
CDR3nt: TGTGCCAGTAGTATTTCGGCCAAGTCTGAAGCTTTCTTT
CDR3aa: CASSISAKSEAFF

v_gene: TRBV6-5
len: 16
j_gene: TRBJ1-4
d_gene: NA
abundance: many
CDR3nt: TGTGCCAGCAGTCCATCAAGAGGTATAGGTGATGAAAAACTGTTTTTT
CDR3aa: CASSPSRGIGDEKLFF

v_gene: TRBV2
len: 14
j_gene: TRBJ1-2
d_gene: NA
abundance: few
CDR3nt: TGTGCCAGCAGTCCTCTAACAGAGACGGATGGCTACACCTTC
CDR3aa: CASSPLTETDGYTF

v_gene: TRBV7-9
len: 14
j_gene: TRBJ1-2
d_gene: TRBD1
abundance: many
CDR3nt: TGTGCCAGCAGCTTGGACAGGGGATCCTATGGCTACACCTTC
CDR3aa: CASSLDRGSYGYTF

v_gene: TRBV9
len: 15
j_gene: TRBJ1-2
d_gene: NA
abundance: many
CDR3nt: TGTGCCAGCAGCGTAGCTACAGGGAACGGCTATGGCTACACCTTC
CDR3aa: CASSVATGNGYGYTF

v_gene: TRBV30
len: 11
j_gene: TRBJ1-1
d_gene: NA
abundance: many
CDR3nt: TGTGTGGGACACCGAGGTGGTGAAGCTTTCTTT
CDR3aa: CVGHRGGEAFF

v_gene: TRBV12-3/TRBV12-4
len: 15
j_gene: TRBJ2-2
d_gene: NA
abundance: NA
CDR3nt: TGTGCCAGCAGTACCGGGACAGCGGGCACCGGGGAGCTGTTTTTT
CDR3aa: CASSTGTAGTGELFF

v_gene: TRBV5-1
len: 13
j_gene: TRBJ2-5
d_gene: NA
abundance: many
CDR3nt: TGCGCCAGCAGCTTTGTGGCCCAAGAGACCCAGTACTTC
CDR3aa: CASSFVAQETQYF

v_gene: TRBV10-3
len: 14
j_gene: TRBJ2-3
d_gene: NA
abundance: many
CDR3nt: TGTGCCATCAGTGAGGACGCTAGCACAGATACGCAGTATTTT
CDR3aa: CAISEDASTDTQYF

v_gene: TRBV3-1
len: 16
j_gene: TRBJ2-3
d_gene: TRBD2
abundance: many
CDR3nt: TGTGCCAGCAGCCAAGACACTAGCGGGGGAGCAGATACGCAGTATTTT
CDR3aa: CASSQDTSGGADTQYF

v_gene: TRBV5-1
len: 15
j_gene: TRBJ2-3
d_gene: NA
abundance: many
CDR3nt: TGCGCCAGCAGCTTGTCGGCGAGCCGCACAGATACGCAGTATTTT
CDR3aa: CASSLSASRTDTQYF

v_gene: TRBV18
len: 15
j_gene: TRBJ1-6
d_gene: TRBD1
abundance: few
CDR3nt: TGTGCCAGCTCACCACGTGGGACAGGGGATTCACCCCTCCACTTT
CDR3aa: CASSPRGTGDSPLHF

v_gene: TRBV27
len: 14
j_gene: TRBJ2-3
d_gene: TRBD2
abundance: many
CDR3nt: TGTGCCAGCCGGATCGGGGGGATCACAGATACGCAGTATTTT
CDR3aa: CASRIGGITDTQYF

v_gene: TRBV3-1
len: 15
j_gene: TRBJ1-3
d_gene: TRBD1
abundance: NA
CDR3nt: TGTGCCAGCAGCCGGGACAGGGCTTCTGGAAACACCATATATTTT
CDR3aa: CASSRDRASGNTIYF